These T cell receptor beta chains were read from a single sample in a study of T cell responses to AZD1222 COVID-19 vaccine. Measured with immunoSEQ multiplex PCR; TCRdb has only the in-frame clones, and not every one. The sample includes roughly 130,000 clones, about 92% seen only once; the top ten take just over 3%. Sequences were derived from peripheral blood, sampled on day 0 of AZD1222 vaccination. Receptors were obtained from an adult in good health. The CDR3 runs from the conserved cysteine through the conserved F or W. Fields, in order: V gene, J gene, clone size, CDR3 protein. The size of a clone is reported for some rows only, either as once, few or many, or as a class for expanded clones.

TRBV29-1	TRBJ1-2	.	CSVVDRIYGYTF
TRBV12-3/TRBV12-4	TRBJ1-5	.	CASSQDRSGPQHF
TRBV5-6	TRBJ2-1	.	CASSLTVNNEQFF
TRBV28	TRBJ1-2	.	CASSLWAGSYGYTF
TRBV4-1	TRBJ1-1	.	CASSQDRWVAITEAFF
TRBV2	TRBJ1-4	.	CASRARQGPTNEKLFF
TRBV11-2	TRBJ2-2	.	CASSPLGQNTGELFF
TRBV2	TRBJ1-1	.	CASRVMTANTEAFF
TRBV12-3/TRBV12-4	TRBJ1-2	.	CASSWDRGQSYTF
TRBV2	TRBJ1-4	.	CASRGQAVYEKLFF
TRBV7-9	TRBJ1-1	.	CASSLARTAVLRTEAFF
TRBV6-1	TRBJ2-3	.	CASSGINSRDYRTDTQYF
TRBV6-5	TRBJ1-1	once	CASMGQGNTEAFF
TRBV7-3	TRBJ2-7	.	CASSPSGTASYEQYF
TRBV24-1	TRBJ1-2	.	CATSEGQGIYGYTF
TRBV14	TRBJ2-2	.	CASSPISSAGELFF
TRBV28	TRBJ1-1	.	CASIGAAWRTEAFF
TRBV6-1	TRBJ2-7	.	CASSEGRSDNYEQYF
TRBV27	TRBJ1-4	.	CASSPISSTNEKLFF
TRBV6-5	TRBJ1-2	.	CASSYFGGYTF
TRBV6-5	TRBJ1-1	.	CASSYAGYAEAFF
TRBV10-3	TRBJ2-3	once	CAISAPGGPSLSSTDTQYF
TRBV6-2/TRBV6-3	TRBJ2-1	.	CASSYPVAGGPRFNEQFF
TRBV5-4	TRBJ2-3	.	CASSFKNRGTSTDTQYF
TRBV18	TRBJ2-3	.	CASASGTSGSTDTQYF
TRBV12-5	TRBJ1-2	.	CASGLLGQGPTF
TRBV6-5	TRBJ1-2	once	CASTLRDRVYGYTF
TRBV6-2/TRBV6-3	TRBJ1-1	once	CASSYSDRSNTEAFF
TRBV5-1	TRBJ2-7	.	CASRRTSGPYEQYF
TRBV29-1	TRBJ2-7	.	CSVDEGTHEQYF
TRBV5-1	TRBJ2-1	once	CASSLRSGSGDEQFF
TRBV19	TRBJ2-7	.	CASSIATSGSYEQYF
TRBV7-9	TRBJ1-3	once	CASSLGTAGNTIYF
TRBV12-3/TRBV12-4	TRBJ1-5	.	CASSDAGPQHF
TRBV6-1	TRBJ2-7	.	CASSERGGNTLFLQYF
TRBV7-3	TRBJ2-3	.	CASSRLAGTDTQYF